The sequence of this TCR beta chain was determined in a study of cytomegalovirus exposure and HLA in healthy donors. Worth noting for this clone: Its antigen is still unknown.

Study-level findings and limits: Later on, an analysis showed TCR association rates differing by HLA locus, with DRB1 the most and HLA-C the fewest. Among CMV-associated TCR beta chains, most appeared HLA-restricted in a later analysis. In a later analysis, TCR beta V- and J-gene trimming was associated with a missense DCLRE1C variant. Researchers reported that a few CMV-associated chains were confirmed in vitro as CMV antigen-specific.

CDR1 LNHDA and CDR2 SQIVND come from the germline V gene (reference sequence). Losses at the gene ends were 5 bases for V and 6 bases for J; bases not matched to a gene: 12. CDR3 size: 16 residues. The PCR ran on 60 Vbeta and 13 Jbeta primers. TCRdb's table, derived via immunoSEQ multiplex PCR, lists solely in-frame clones and lacks some. The sample contains under 200,000 clones, 75% to 90% of which appear only once. The J gene is TRBJ1-5, the V gene TRBV19, with 8 bases aligning to TRBD1. Material for sequencing was PBMCs. This clonotype was sampled from a male donor in good health and CMV-seropositive. The chain's CDR3 is CASSAIQGDLSQPQHF. CDR3 bases: TGTGCCAGTAGTGCGATACAGGGGGATTTGAGTCAGCCCCAGCATTTT.